Presented here are 20 T cell receptor beta chains from one specimen sequenced in a study of OX40 agonist ivuxolimab in advanced cancers. Sequencing used immunoSEQ multiplex PCR; TCRdb keeps in-frame clones, though not all of them. The sample has under 45,000 clones, around 84% seen once. Sequencing was performed on CD4+ or CD8+ T cells sorted from blood, taken in a trial of the OX40 agonist ivuxolimab. The receptors shown here come from an adult with an advanced solid tumor such as melanoma, head and neck, liver or kidney cancer.

The chain carries TRBV29-1 and TRBJ2-7; the D call may be TRBD1 or TRBD2 (5 bases each). V was clipped by 6 bases and J by 2 bases, with 11 bases between them. Germline V gives CDR1 SQVTM, CDR2 ANQGSEA. The CDR3 spans 12 residues. CDR3 in amino acids: CSVRDGTYEQYF. The CDR3 DNA is TGCAGCGTCCGGGACGGCACCTACGAGCAGTACTTC.

V is TRBV4-2 and J is TRBJ2-2; tentatively, D is TRBD2 (5 bases). Germline CDR1 LGHNA, CDR2 YNFKEQ. This CDR3 region has 15 residues. V was clipped by 4 bases and J by 0 bases, with 9 bases between them. The CDR3 sequence is CASSPGSANTGELFF. CDR3 DNA: TGTGCCAGCAGCCCGGGGTCAGCGAACACCGGGGAGCTGTTTTTT.

The rearrangement joins TRBV5-1 to TRBJ2-1; TRBD1 matches at 10 bases. Germline values: CDR1 SGHRS, CDR2 YFSETQ. V trimming: 4 bases; J trimming: 2 bases; junction bases outside the gene matches: 3. The CDR3 is 15 residues long. The DNA of the CDR3 is TGCGCCAGCAGCGGAGGGACAGGGGCCTACAATGAGCAGTTCTTC. Translated, it gives CASSGGTGAYNEQFF.

In its sample, this clone was seen once. The chain recombines TRBV14 with TRBJ1-6; perhaps TRBD1 as D (5 bases). V was trimmed by 4 bases and J by 6 bases, leaving 10 bases between them. Germline V gene data show CDR1 as SGHDN and CDR2 as FVKESK. The CDR3 sequence is 14 residues long. The CDR3 is CASSPQVINSPLHF. DNA of the CDR3: TGTGCCAGCAGCCCACAGGTTATTAATTCACCCCTCCACTTT.

The chain carries TRBV7-2 and TRBJ2-2; the D is unclear. Trimming stripped 6 bases from V and 6 bases from J, with 14 bases between. In germline, CDR1 is SGHTA, CDR2 FQGNSA. The CDR3 contains 14 residues. CDR3 sequence: CASSVLPTAGELFF. CDR3 bases: TGTGCCAGCAGTGTTCTCCCCACCGCCGGGGAGCTGTTTTTT.

The rearrangement links TRBV14 to TRBJ2-4, with D perhaps TRBD2 (5 bases). Trimming shortened V by 4 bases and J by 5 bases, and 12 bases separated the two germline ends. The germline gives CDR1 SGHDN, CDR2 FVKESK. The CDR3 is made up of 14 amino acids. Here the CDR3 reads CASSRGLGQNIQYF. For the CDR3, the DNA is TGTGCCAGCAGCCGAGGGCTCGGGCAAAACATTCAGTACTTC.

This chain uses TRBV4-2 with TRBJ2-2, with no clear D. The CDR3 length is 15 residues. CDR1 LGHNA and CDR2 YNFKEQ come from the germline V gene. Trimming removed 1 base at V and 4 bases at J, with 10 bases between. CDR3 protein: CASSQVFRLTGELFF. In DNA, the CDR3 is TGTGCCAGCAGCCAAGTGTTTAGACTCACCGGGGAGCTGTTTTTT.

The V and J genes are TRBV7-2 and TRBJ1-2; tentatively, D is TRBD1 (5 bases). The germline CDR1 and CDR2 sequences are SGHTA and FQGNSA. This CDR3 comprises 16 residues. V lost 2 bases and J 0 bases, leaving 13 bases between the germline ends. The CDR3 DNA reads TGTGCCAGCAGCTTAACAGGAGCTACCTCTAACTATGGCTACACCTTC. This translates into CASSLTGATSNYGYTF.

The genes are TRBV12-5 and TRBJ1-2, with TRBD1 identical over 8 bases. V lost 6 bases and J lost 0; bases outside the gene matches: 12. The CDR3 runs 17 residues. Germline CDR1 reads LGHNT; CDR2 reads FRNRAP. The CDR3 loop reads CASGPDRDLRANYGYTF. The DNA of the CDR3 is TGTGCTAGTGGCCCGGACAGGGACCTCCGGGCTAACTATGGCTACACCTTC. Complete variable domain (other parts from reference TRBV12-5 and TRBJ1-2): DARVTQTPRHKVTEMGQEVTMRCQPILGHNTVFWYRQTMMQGLELLAYFRNRAPLDDSGMPKDRFSAEMPDATLATLKIQPSEPRDSAVYFCASGPDRDLRANYGYTFGSGTRLTVV.

This rearrangement joins TRBV5-4 to TRBJ1-4, with D possibly TRBD1 on 5 matching bases. Germline V gives CDR1 SGHNT, CDR2 YYREEE (reference sequence). The CDR3 is 15 amino acids. V was pared by 3 bases and J by 8 bases, with 17 bases between. The CDR3 DNA follows: TGTGCCAGCAGCTCGGGACTCTCGCTGGGGGAAAAACTGTTTTTT. Residues: CASSSGLSLGEKLFF.

The chain uses TRBV13 and TRBJ2-5; D is undetermined. V was pared by 2 bases and J by 3 bases, with 4 bases between. This CDR3 contains 12 residues. Per the germline V gene, CDR1 is PRHDT and CDR2 is FYEKMQ (reference sequence). The CDR3 region is CASSLWEETQYF. CDR3 DNA sequence: TGTGCCAGCAGCTTATGGGAAGAGACCCAGTACTTC.

The chain links TRBV4-1 to TRBJ1-5; D uncertain. Trimming removed 1 base from V and 15 bases from J, with 13 bases in between. CDR3 length: 12 amino acids. Germline-derived CDR1 and CDR2 are MGHRA and YSYEKL. The CDR3 loop is CASSQGVWPLHF. The DNA of the CDR3 is TGCGCCAGCAGCCAAGGGGTTTGGCCACTGCATTTT.

The chain couples TRBV4-2 to TRBJ2-3; 8 bases map to TRBD2. CDR3 size: 17 residues. V was clipped by 0 bases and J by 2 bases; unmatched bases: 7. Germline lookup yields CDR1 LGHNA and CDR2 YNFKEQ. The CDR3 protein is CASSQDRGGRPTDTQYF. DNA for the CDR3: TGTGCCAGCAGCCAAGATCGGGGGGGCCGCCCCACAGATACGCAGTATTTT.

The chain joins TRBV7-8 to TRBJ2-7, with unresolved D. V lost 5 bases to trimming and J lost 6 bases, with 11 bases between them. The CDR3 is 12 residues long. Germline V gene lookup returns CDR1 SGHVS and CDR2 FQNEAQ. CDR3 amino acids: CASSPGAGEQYF. The CDR3, as DNA: TGTGCCAGCAGCCCTGGAGCCGGCGAGCAGTACTTC.

The rearrangement uses TRBV14 and TRBJ1-6; D possibly corresponds to TRBD1 (6 bases). In germline, CDR1 is SGHDN, CDR2 FVKESK. The germline V and J ends were trimmed by 1 base and 10 bases, with 14 bases remaining between them. There are 15 residues in the CDR3. The CDR3 reads CASSQGRGWRSPLHF. The CDR3 DNA sequence: TGTGCCAGCAGCCAAGGAAGGGGGTGGCGATCACCCCTCCACTTT.

This chain uses TRBV7-3 with TRBJ2-7; possible D gene TRBD2, 5 bases. This CDR3 spans 14 amino acids. Trimming removed 4 bases at V and 3 bases at J, with 13 bases between. In germline, CDR1 is SGHTA, CDR2 FQGTGA. CDR3 sequence: CASSSGTAVYEQYF. The CDR3 DNA reads TGTGCCAGCAGCTCGGGAACGGCCGTCTACGAGCAGTACTTC.

This chain joins TRBV6-5 and TRBJ1-2, with D hard to call. CDR3 size: 11 residues. Germline CDR1 reads MNHEY; CDR2 reads SVGAGI. V was pared by 8 bases and J by 6 bases, with 10 bases between. The CDR3 is CASAGIDGYTF. The DNA of the CDR3 is TGTGCCAGCGCCGGTATCGATGGCTACACCTTC.

This clone appeared a few times. This chain connects TRBV2 to TRBJ2-5, with 7 positions matching TRBD2. V shed 0 bases and J 5 bases; nucleotides not matched to a gene: 6. From germline, CDR1 is SNHLY and CDR2 FYNNEI. This CDR3 has 15 residues. CDR3 region: CASSEAGGVGETQYF. The CDR3 region has the DNA TGTGCCAGCAGTGAAGCGGGGGGGGTCGGGGAGACCCAGTACTTC.

V is TRBV28 and J is TRBJ1-6, with a possible D match to TRBD1 (5 bases). The germline gives CDR1 MDHEN, CDR2 SYDVKM. Trimming pared 3 bases from V and 9 bases from J, leaving 18 bases between. CDR3 length: 16 amino acids. DNA for the CDR3: TGTGCCAGCAGTTTCAGACAGTTAGGAGGCGGTTCACCCCTCCACTTT. Its translation: CASSFRQLGGGSPLHF.

The chain uses TRBV30 and TRBJ1-3; a weak D match, TRBD1 (5 bases). Germline V CDR1 and CDR2: GTSNPN, SVGIG (reference sequence). The CDR3 spans 13 residues. Deletions cut 4 bases from V and 9 bases from J, with 16 bases between. The CDR3 spells CAWNALEGITIYF. The CDR3 region has the DNA TGTGCCTGGAACGCTCTTGAGGGGATCACCATATATTTT.